This T cell receptor (beta chain) was retrieved from a study of cytomegalovirus exposure and HLA in healthy donors. Primers for the PCR totalled 60 Vbeta and 13 Jbeta. The method was immunoSEQ multiplex PCR; TCRdb's version includes in-frame clones alone and lacks a portion of them. The sample yields around 160,000 clones, nearly 80% seen once. The germline CDR1 and CDR2 sequences are LGHNT and FRNRAP. J lost 6 bases, V lost 5 bases, and 11 bases had no gene match. The CDR3 totals 15 residues. As for this clone: Its target is unknown.

Study-wide results and limits: There were over 150 TCR beta chains listed as cytomegalovirus-associated. TCR beta V- and J-gene trimming was later associated with a missense DCLRE1C variant. Presence/absence analyses assumed roughly uniform sequencing depth across donors, which may not hold. Both high specificity and high sensitivity reportedly marked the classifier's diagnosis of cytomegalovirus status.

The sequence came from a man in his forties or fifties in good health and CMV-seropositive. The J gene is TRBJ1-1, the V gene TRBV12-5; 8 positions match TRBD1. Source material: PBMCs. CDR3 nucleotide sequence: TGTGCTAGTGGTCCGGGGACAGGAGGAACCGCTGAAGCTTTCTTT. It encodes CASGPGTGGTAEAFF. The complete variable domain, with remaining parts taken from reference TRBV12-5 and TRBJ1-1, reads DARVTQTPRHKVTEMGQEVTMRCQPILGHNTVFWYRQTMMQGLELLAYFRNRAPLDDSGMPKDRFSAEMPDATLATLKIQPSEPRDSAVYFCASGPGTGGTAEAFFGQGTRLTVV.